Listed below are T cell receptor beta chains from one sample, sequenced in a study of vaccination and CD4 T cells after COVID-19. Their recognized antigens are unknown. TCRdb reanalysed the PCR reads using MiXCR and keeps one entry per CDR3 protein. The sample lists 15,000 or so distinct CDR3 sequences, 48% occurring once. The sample was CD4+ T cells from blood, cultured in vitro. These receptors originate from a human donor who had recovered from COVID-19. The CDR3 runs from the conserved cysteine through the conserved F or W. The D gene is left open where the match is weak. Clone size is given for some rows only: seen once, a few or many times, or a class if the clone is expanded.

TRBJ1-1,NA,TRBV5-1,NA,CASSLLYGETEAFF,TGCGCCAGCAGCTTGTTGTACGGGGAGACTGAAGCTTTCTTT
TRBJ2-2,TRBD2,TRBV12-3/TRBV12-4,NA,CASRDYTGTSGELFF,TGTGCCAGCAGGGATTACACCGGGACTAGCGGGGAGCTGTTTTTT
TRBJ1-1,NA,TRBV11-3,few,CASSLEATRTEAFF,TGTGCCAGCAGCTTAGAGGCTACGAGGACTGAAGCTTTCTTT
TRBJ1-1,TRBD1,TRBV20-1,NA,CSAPPLTGGGTEAFF,TGCAGTGCTCCACCCTTGACAGGGGGAGGCACTGAAGCTTTCTTT
TRBJ2-7,TRBD2,TRBV5-1,NA,CASSPGLRAGEQYF,TGCGCCAGCAGCCCGGGACTACGGGCGGGCGAGCAGTACTTC
TRBJ2-5,NA,TRBV20-1,NA,CSARDLGSGGRETQYF,TGCAGTGCTAGAGATCTCGGGTCAGGAGGTAGGGAGACCCAGTACTTC
TRBJ1-1,NA,TRBV7-8,NA,CASSLGGGGTEAFF,TGTGCCAGCAGCTTAGGAGGGGGGGGCACTGAAGCTTTCTTT
TRBJ1-2,NA,TRBV7-7,NA,CASSSPWTDTNYGYTF,TGTGCTAGCAGCTCCCCGTGGACGGACACTAACTATGGCTACACCTTC
TRBJ2-7,NA,TRBV11-3,NA,CASSPLAGEQYF,TGTGCCAGCAGTCCCCTGGCGGGGGAGCAGTACTTC
TRBJ2-1,TRBD1,TRBV7-2,large,CASSLGLGGHNEQFF,TGTGCCAGCAGCTTAGGGCTAGGGGGCCACAATGAGCAGTTCTTC
TRBJ1-3,NA,TRBV7-2,NA,CASSSSWGAGNTIYF,TGTGCCAGCAGCTCTAGTTGGGGGGCTGGAAACACCATATATTTT
TRBJ2-5,TRBD2,TRBV6-1,NA,CASSERLAGGGETQYF,TGTGCCAGCAGTGAAAGACTAGCGGGAGGAGGAGAGACCCAGTACTTC
TRBJ2-3,NA,TRBV28,once,CASSFRTPGTDTQYF,TGTGCCAGCAGTTTCAGGACACCCGGTACGGATACGCAGTATTTT
TRBJ2-3,TRBD1,TRBV11-2,NA,CASSPRDSPTDTQYF,TGTGCCAGCAGCCCGAGGGACAGTCCAACAGATACGCAGTATTTT
TRBJ2-1,TRBD1,TRBV19,NA,CASSSPTGSFSEQFF,TGTGCCAGTAGCTCCCCGACAGGGTCCTTCAGTGAGCAGTTCTTC
TRBJ1-5,NA,TRBV12-3/TRBV12-4,NA,CASSLSENQPQHF,TGTGCCAGCAGTTTGAGTGAAAATCAGCCCCAGCATTTT
TRBJ1-2,TRBD1,TRBV15,few,CATSRRQGAIYGYTF,TGTGCCACCAGCAGACGACAGGGGGCAATCTATGGCTACACCTTC
TRBJ2-7,TRBD1,TRBV19,NA,CASNTGQGVPYEQYF,TGTGCCAGTAACACGGGACAGGGGGTCCCCTACGAGCAGTACTTC
TRBJ1-5,NA,TRBV30,NA,CAWSATHYQPQHF,TGTGCCTGGAGTGCCACCCACTATCAGCCCCAGCATTTT
TRBJ1-6,NA,TRBV6-5,few,CASSYSRPRTAYNSPLHF,TGTGCCAGCAGTTACTCCCGACCACGGACAGCCTATAATTCACCCCTCCACTTT
TRBJ2-2,NA,TRBV12-3/TRBV12-4,once,CARNRGPRRLFF,TGTGCCAGAAATCGGGGCCCCAGGCGGCTGTTTTTT
TRBJ1-2,TRBD1,TRBV12-3/TRBV12-4,NA,CASSSGGQAGYTF,TGTGCCAGCAGTTCAGGGGGCCAAGCTGGCTACACCTTC